The 30 T cell receptor beta chains below come from one sample, sequenced in a study of PD-1 blockade in classical Hodgkin lymphoma. Specified time point: newly diagnosed, previously untreated cHL patient sample. Repertoires were generated with immunoSEQ multiplex PCR, while TCRdb's copy carries only in-frame clones and drops some. The repertoire includes about 25,000 clones, nearly 95% of them detected once, and about 3.8% sits in the top ten. Sample: peripheral blood mononuclear cells (PBMCs). Receptors originate from a human donor with classical Hodgkin lymphoma.

This clone is a singleton in its sample. The V gene is TRBV6-5, the J gene TRBJ1-6, with 8 bases lining up with TRBD1. This CDR3 region has 15 residues. Germline-derived CDR1 and CDR2 are MNHEY and SVGAGI. With V trimmed by 5 bases and J by 7 bases, 7 bases remained unmatched. The CDR3 DNA is TGTGCCAGCAGTCAGAACAGGGGGAACAATTCACCCCTCCACTTT. This sequence encodes CASSQNRGNNSPLHF.

The V call is TRBV15, the J call TRBJ2-2, with D hard to call. The ends were cut back, 3 bases at V and 8 bases at J, with 10 bases in the middle. This CDR3 comprises 13 residues. The germline V gene has CDR1 LNHNV and CDR2 YYDKDF (reference sequence). Here the CDR3 reads CATSSVFRGELFF. Here the CDR3 DNA reads TGTGCCACCAGCAGCGTGTTTAGGGGGGAGCTGTTTTTT.

The chain uses TRBV4-1 and TRBJ1-6; D not certain. The CDR3 runs to 18 residues. V was trimmed by 0 bases and J by 6 bases, leaving 18 bases between them. Germline V gives CDR1 MGHRA, CDR2 YSYEKL. This CDR3 reads CASSQDPIGRGTNSPLHF. The CDR3 DNA reads as TGCGCCAGCAGCCAAGACCCGATTGGCCGGGGAACTAATTCACCCCTCCACTTT.

This chain joins TRBV5-6 and TRBJ1-1, with 9 positions matching TRBD1. Germline values: CDR1 SGHDT, CDR2 YYEEEE. This CDR3 is 16 amino acids long. V lost 3 bases, J lost 4 bases, and 10 bases stayed unmatched. This chain's CDR3 is CASSSTGGDLRTEAFF. CDR3 in DNA: TGTGCCAGCAGCTCAACAGGGGGCGATTTGCGCACTGAAGCTTTCTTT.

V gene TRBV5-1 combines with J gene TRBJ1-2; D gene unclear. This CDR3 region has 13 residues. Trimming shortened V by 0 bases and J by 2 bases, and 5 bases separated the two germline ends. Germline assignment: CDR1 SGHRS and CDR2 YFSETQ. CDR3 DNA: TGCGCCAGCAGCTTGGACAGCAACTATGGCTACACCTTC. Its translation is CASSLDSNYGYTF.

The rearrangement links TRBV5-1 to TRBJ2-3; 8 bases fit TRBD1. The V and J ends lost 4 bases and 0 bases, in that order; junction bases with no gene match: 7. CDR3 length: 16 amino acids. Germline CDR1 and CDR2: SGHRS and YFSETQ. CDR3 nucleotides: TGCGCCAGCAGCCCGAATGGACAGGGAAGCACAGATACGCAGTATTTT. Its translation: CASSPNGQGSTDTQYF.

This clone showed up just once. The chain combines TRBV6-5 with TRBJ2-7, with TRBD1 identical over 8 bases. The CDR3 runs to 13 residues. V was pared by 3 bases and J by 6 bases, with 4 bases of the junction left unmatched. Germline values: CDR1 MNHEY, CDR2 SVGAGI. CDR3 residues: CASSYGTGFEQYF. CDR3 DNA sequence: TGTGCCAGCAGTTATGGGACAGGCTTCGAGCAGTACTTC.

This sequence joins TRBV29-1 and TRBJ2-7; 9 positions agree with TRBD1. Trimming cost V 6 bases and J 2 bases; bases outside gene matches: 8. Germline V lookup: CDR1 SQVTM, CDR2 ANQGSEA. The CDR3 loop spans 14 amino acids. This chain's CDR3 is CSVHPGQGAYEQYF. CDR3 bases: TGCAGCGTCCATCCGGGACAGGGAGCCTACGAGCAGTACTTC.

The CDR3 sequence: CASSEGGQGEAFF. The CDR3 DNA is TGTGCCAGCAGTGAAGGGGGACAGGGTGAAGCTTTCTTT. This chain links TRBV6-1 with TRBJ1-1; 9 bases fit TRBD1. The J segment lost 7 bases and the V segment lost 1 base, leaving 1 base of the junction unmatched. Germline values: CDR1 MNHNS, CDR2 SASEGT. The length of the CDR3 is 13 residues.

This clone showed up just once. The chain joins TRBV29-1 to TRBJ1-1; no clear D. This CDR3 has 12 residues. The V gene's germline CDR1 is SQVTM and CDR2 ANQGSEA. With 6 bases removed from V and 3 bases from J, the gap between germline ends came to 11 bases. CDR3 in DNA: TGCAGCGTGAGCCCGCAGGACACTGAAGCTTTCTTT. Translated: CSVSPQDTEAFF.

The chain joins TRBV7-9 to TRBJ2-3; unclear D gene. Germline V gives CDR1 SEHNR, CDR2 FQNEAQ (reference sequence). The V end lost 1 base, the J end lost 3 bases, and 8 bases lay between the germline ends. This CDR3 is built from 14 residues. The CDR3 loop is CASSLEYKTDTQYF. CDR3 DNA sequence: TGTGCCAGCAGCTTAGAATACAAAACAGATACGCAGTATTTT.

This chain links TRBV10-3 with TRBJ1-1, with unresolved D. CDR1 ENHRY and CDR2 SYGVKD come from the germline V gene. The CDR3 loop spans 11 amino acids. V was cut by 6 bases and J by 1 base, with 3 bases left in between. For the CDR3, the DNA is TGTGCCATCAGGCGGAACACTGAAGCTTTCTTT. Translated, it gives CAIRRNTEAFF.

This clone is a singleton in its sample. This sequence joins TRBV30 and TRBJ2-1; 7 bases agree with TRBD1. V was clipped by 4 bases and J by 3 bases; unmatched bases: 6. The CDR3 is 14 amino acids. Germline V CDR1 and CDR2: GTSNPN, SVGIG (reference sequence). In nucleotides, the CDR3 is TGTGCCTGGAATCGACAGGGCTTCTACAATGAGCAGTTCTTC. It yields the protein CAWNRQGFYNEQFF. Filled out from reference TRBV30 and TRBJ2-1, the complete variable domain reads SQTIHQWPATLVQPVGSPLSLECTVEGTSNPNLYWYRQAAGRGLQLLFYSVGIGQISSEVPQNLSASRPQDRQFILSSKKLLLSDSGFYLCAWNRQGFYNEQFFGPGTRLTVL.

This rearrangement joins TRBV4-3 to TRBJ2-7; D is possibly TRBD2 (7 bases). Germline values: CDR1 LGHNA, CDR2 YSLEER. V lost 4 bases and J 2 bases, leaving 15 bases between the germline ends. This CDR3 comprises 15 residues. CDR3 DNA: TGCGCCAGCAGCCTCCATGGGGGGGGCCCCTACGAGCAGTACTTC. This gives the protein CASSLHGGGPYEQYF.

The rearrangement uses TRBV28 and TRBJ2-7; 9 bases are shared with TRBD1. Trimming cost V 6 bases and J 5 bases; bases outside gene matches: 11. This CDR3 is built from 15 residues. Germline V gives CDR1 MDHEN, CDR2 SYDVKM. CDR3 region: CASSPSPGQGHEQYF. The CDR3 nucleotides are TGTGCCAGCAGCCCATCCCCGGGACAGGGCCACGAGCAGTACTTC.

This chain joins TRBV19 and TRBJ2-2; D not resolved. The CDR3 loop spans 14 amino acids. Per germline, CDR1 LNHDA and CDR2 SQIVND (reference sequence). The germline V and J ends were trimmed by 6 bases and 0 bases, with 8 bases remaining between them. In DNA, the CDR3 is TGTGCCAGTAGCCCCGGACCGAACACCGGGGAGCTGTTTTTT. It encodes CASSPGPNTGELFF.

This rearrangement joins TRBV5-6 to TRBJ1-5, with TRBD1 matching over 7 bases. Per germline, CDR1 SGHDT and CDR2 YYEEEE. The CDR3 loop spans 15 amino acids. J lost 2 bases, V lost 4 bases, and 6 bases had no gene match. CDR3 amino acids: CASSPSGQGNQPQHF. Written as DNA, the CDR3 is TGTGCCAGCAGCCCGTCCGGACAGGGCAATCAGCCCCAGCATTTT.

The V gene is TRBV19, the J gene TRBJ1-4, with D unresolved. Germline V gene sequence: CDR1 LNHDA, CDR2 SQIVND (reference sequence). The length of the CDR3 is 19 residues. Trimming shortened V by 4 bases and J by 0 bases, and 21 bases separated the two germline ends. CDR3 residues: CASSNSIVLGGATNEKLFF. CDR3 nucleotide sequence: TGTGCCAGTAGTAATAGTATTGTGTTGGGCGGAGCAACTAATGAAAAACTGTTTTTT.

This chain uses TRBV5-4 with TRBJ2-3; 9 nucleotides match TRBD2. CDR3 length equals 14 residues. CDR1 is SGHNT, CDR2 YYREEE, per germline (reference sequence). V lost 4 bases to trimming and J lost 6 bases; unmatched junction nucleotides: 6. Here the CDR3 reads CASSPGLAQDTQYF. The CDR3 DNA sequence: TGTGCCAGCAGCCCAGGACTAGCGCAGGATACGCAGTATTTT.

CDR3 sequence (DNA): TGTGCCAGCAGTTACCAAGATGGAGCCGTCGAGACCCAGTACTTC. Protein: CASSYQDGAVETQYF. The V call is TRBV6-5, the J call TRBJ2-5; no clear D gene. Deletions cut 2 bases from V and 5 bases from J, with 15 bases between. Per the germline V gene, CDR1 is MNHEY and CDR2 is SVGAGI. This CDR3 is built from 15 residues.

The chain couples TRBV6-1 to TRBJ1-4, with D possibly being TRBD1 (6 bases). The CDR3 length is 13 residues. In germline, CDR1 is MNHNS, CDR2 SASEGT. Trimming took off 11 bases at V and 6 bases at J, with 16 bases between the two ends. The CDR3 here is CASGGGRYEKLFF. The CDR3 nucleotides read TGTGCCTCCGGGGGCGGACGATATGAAAAACTGTTTTTT.

The chain couples TRBV2 to TRBJ2-1; D remains ambiguous. V lost 7 bases and J 9 bases, leaving 16 bases between the germline ends. This CDR3 has 13 residues. Looked up from germline, CDR1 is SNHLY and CDR2 is FYNNEI. The CDR3: CASNGDTWGEQFF. The CDR3 DNA is TGTGCCAGCAATGGCGATACCTGGGGTGAGCAGTTCTTC.

The gene calls are TRBV14 and TRBJ2-7; TRBD2 might be the D (5 bases). Germline V gene sequence: CDR1 SGHDN, CDR2 FVKESK. The CDR3 runs to 14 residues. V was pared by 4 bases and J by 0 bases, with 10 bases between. The CDR3 DNA reads TGTGCCAGCAGCCTGGACGGGAACTCCTACGAGCAGTACTTC. Residues: CASSLDGNSYEQYF.

This sequence joins TRBV7-2 and TRBJ2-2, with TRBD2 matching over 8 bases. V was pared by 5 bases and J by 5 bases, with 7 bases of the junction left unmatched. The germline V gene has CDR1 SGHTA and CDR2 FQGNSA. This CDR3 spans 15 amino acids. The CDR3 DNA reads TGTGCCAGCAGCGAGTTACTAGCGGATACCGGGGAGCTGTTTTTT. Translation: CASSELLADTGELFF.

The V call is TRBV25-1, the J call TRBJ2-1; 7 bases match TRBD2. This CDR3 contains 15 residues. J gave up 6 bases and V 1 base, and 6 bases lay outside the gene matches. From germline, CDR1 is MGHDK and CDR2 SYGVNS. The CDR3 DNA follows: TGTGCCAGCAGTGAATTTGGACTAGGCCTCAATGAGCAGTTCTTC. Protein: CASSEFGLGLNEQFF.

The chain combines TRBV5-4 with TRBJ2-5; perhaps TRBD1 as D (5 bases). The CDR3 consists of 13 residues. CDR1 and CDR2 (germline): SGHNT, YYREEE (reference sequence). Deletions cut 4 bases from V and 5 bases from J, with 12 bases between. The CDR3 loop is CASSLQARETQYF. The CDR3 DNA reads TGTGCCAGCAGCCTACAGGCACGGGAGACCCAGTACTTC.

The V and J genes are TRBV5-1 and TRBJ2-2; no definite D call. V lost 5 bases and J lost 1, with 9 bases in between. Germline V gene data show CDR1 as SGHRS and CDR2 as YFSETQ. This CDR3 is 14 amino acids long. CDR3 amino acids: CASSFLENTGELFF. CDR3 nucleotides: TGCGCCAGCAGTTTCTTGGAGAACACCGGGGAGCTGTTTTTT.

The chain uses TRBV18 and TRBJ1-3; D gene unclear. The CDR3 is made up of 16 amino acids. The germline CDR1 and CDR2 sequences are KGHSH and LQKENI. Trimming shortened V by 0 bases and J by 0 bases, and 9 bases separated the two germline ends. The DNA for the CDR3 is TGTGCCAGCTCACCACCGGCACGAGTCTCTGGAAACACCATATATTTT. It encodes CASSPPARVSGNTIYF.

The chain employs TRBV9 and TRBJ1-2; D may be TRBD1 (6 bases). CDR3 size: 14 residues. Trimming removed 5 bases at V and 6 bases at J, with 17 bases between. The germline V gene encodes CDR1 SGDLS and CDR2 YYNGEE. The CDR3 protein is CASSPGGGANGYTF. The CDR3 nucleotides read TGTGCCAGCAGTCCCGGGGGGGGCGCGAATGGCTACACCTTC.

The chain combines TRBV6-6 with TRBJ2-1; 13 bases agree with TRBD2. The CDR3 totals 15 residues. V lost 4 bases and J lost 4; bases outside the gene matches: 1. Looked up from germline, CDR1 is MNHNY and CDR2 is SVGAGI (reference sequence). This CDR3 reads CASSSGLAGYNEQFF. CDR3 DNA sequence: TGTGCCAGCAGTTCGGGACTAGCGGGATACAATGAGCAGTTCTTC.